This T cell receptor beta chain was profiled in a study of blood T cell repertoires in COVID-19. Study as a whole: Donors in the United States, Italy and Spain gave samples during acute or convalescent COVID-19. In each case, the material was cDNA or gDNA derived from T cells, B-cell-depleted T cells, or PBMCs.

Original analysis: Nucleated cell counts were estimated from reference gene primer amplification. TCRdb keeps only in-frame clones here, not all; method: immunoSEQ multiplex PCR. D and trimming were read from the DNA, whereas the V and J calls and clone size are those reported in that table. The sample has just under 150,000 clones, approximately 84% seen once. The sample holds one count of this clone. With 4 bases removed from V and 5 bases from J, the gap between germline ends came to 14 bases. The germline V gene encodes CDR1 LNHDA and CDR2 SQIVND (reference sequence). There are 14 residues in the CDR3.

The chain has TRBV19 and TRBJ2-5; weak D call: TRBD1 (5 bases). The sequenced sample was peripheral blood. The origin of this receptor is a human donor with acute or convalescent COVID-19. The donor label of this sample is uncertain. The DNA for the CDR3 is TGTGCCAGTAGTACAGGTGGTGGGGCGGAGACCCAGTACTTC. Translated: CASSTGGGAETQYF. The variable domain in full, with the rest retrieved from reference TRBV19 and TRBJ2-5, is DGGITQSPKYLFRKEGQNVTLSCEQNLNHDAMYWYRQDPGQGLRLIYYSQIVNDFQKGDIAEGYSVSREKKESFPLTVTSAQKNPTAFYLCASSTGGGAETQYFGPGTRLLVL.